This T cell receptor beta chain was found in a study of blood T cell repertoires in COVID-19. Study at large: The United States, Italy and Spain provided the acute and convalescent COVID-19 samples. PBMCs, B-cell-depleted T cells, or T cells were the source of the cDNA or gDNA that made up the material.

Per the study methods: Nucleated cell number was recorded as an estimate derived from reference gene primer amplification. Measured with immunoSEQ multiplex PCR; TCRdb has only the in-frame clones, and not every one. That table supplies the V and J calls and clone size; D and trimming were determined from the DNA. The sample has about 190,000 clones, 60% to 80% seen once; the top ten hold roughly 25%. The ends lost 0 bases at V and 7 bases at J; junction bases unmatched: 6. Germline V gives CDR1 SGHRS, CDR2 YFSETQ. The CDR3 has 15 amino acids. The source of this sequence is a woman aged 70-85 years with acute or convalescent COVID-19. V usage is TRBV5-1 and J usage is TRBJ1-4; 7 bases agree with TRBD1. The sequenced sample was peripheral blood. The CDR3 bases are TGCGCCAGCAGCTTGGACGGACAGGAGATTGAAAAACTGTTTTTT. Its protein is CASSLDGQEIEKLFF.